This T cell receptor (beta chain) is from a study of CD8 T cells in Susac syndrome. With random hexamers, roughly 0.45 to 1 ug RNA was reverse transcribed. TCRdb fed the immunoSEQ multiplex PCR reads into MiXCR, producing one record per CDR3 protein. The table lists approximately 160,000 distinct CDR3 sequences, under 95% of them singletons, with around 0.09% in the top ten. Germline-derived CDR1 and CDR2 are DFQATT and SNEGSKA (reference sequence). The CDR3 is made up of 15 amino acids. V gave up 0 bases and J gave up 8 bases, with 19 bases separating them. Sequenced input: CD4+ T cells from PBMCs. The chain joins TRBV20-1 to TRBJ1-2; possible D gene TRBD1, 6 bases. This TCR was sampled from a human donor with multiple sclerosis. Written as DNA, the CDR3 is TGCAGTGCTAGAGAGGCCCGGGCAGGGGATAGCGGCTACACCTTC. Encoded protein: CSAREARAGDSGYTF.